These 7 T cell receptor beta chains were sequenced from one sample in a study of T cell clusters in autoimmune cytopenias. Multiplex touch-down PCR amplified TRB using TRB-A and TRB-B pools in one tube. Reprocessing the multiplex PCR reads, TCRdb reports a single entry for every CDR3 protein and omits DNA. The sample holds about 5,900 distinct CDR3 sequences. TRB was amplified from approximately 250 ng of peripheral blood genomic DNA per sample. The sequenced material came from peripheral blood. The receptors originated from a human donor with an autoimmune cytopenia or autoimmune hepatitis (not recorded which).

Its frequency marks this clonotype as medium-sized. The chain has TRBV15 and TRBJ2-7. In germline, CDR1 is LNHNV, CDR2 YYDKDF (reference sequence). CDR3 length equals 13 residues. The CDR3 here is CATSRAPSYEQYF.

The J gene is TRBJ2-1, the V gene TRBV24-1. Germline V lookup: CDR1 KGHDR, CDR2 SFDVKD. This CDR3 has 16 amino acids. The CDR3 sequence: CATSVGRLASYNEQFF.

Here the CDR3 reads CAISEGQGDRALHF. The J gene is TRBJ1-6, the V gene TRBV10-3; TCRdb outputs TRBD1, but without DNA this stays unchecked. The CDR3 loop spans 14 amino acids. CDR1 is ENHRY and CDR2 is SYGVKD in the germline V gene.

This clonotype is medium-sized by frequency. This rearrangement joins TRBV27 to TRBJ2-3; there is no DNA to check the TCRdb D call of TRBD2. The CDR3 runs 15 residues. Germline CDR1 is MNHEY and CDR2 is SMNVEV (reference sequence). The CDR3 loop reads CASSPRLAGTDTQYF.

According to its frequency, this clonotype is medium-sized (0.01 to 0.1%). The CDR3 protein is CASSYSGQYEQYF. The chain is built from TRBV6-5 and TRBJ2-7; TCRdb's D call of TRBD1 is untestable without DNA. Per the germline V gene, CDR1 is MNHEY and CDR2 is SVGAGI. The CDR3 runs 13 residues.

The chain has TRBV19 and TRBJ1-1; TCRdb's D call, TRBD1, is unchecked because there is no DNA. The CDR3 contains 15 residues. Per germline, CDR1 LNHDA and CDR2 SQIVND (reference sequence). This chain's CDR3 is CASGGGGASQTEAFF.

This clonotype is identified as medium-sized from frequency. The V gene is TRBV12-3 or TRBV12-4, the J gene TRBJ2-2. This CDR3 contains 16 residues. The CDR3 protein is CASSTKAGWNTGELFF.